The source of this TCR beta chain is a study of identical twins. The V gene's germline CDR1 is SGHKS and CDR2 YYEKEE (reference sequence). The CDR3 is 16 amino acids. With 5 bases clipped from V and 4 bases from J, the junction kept 11 bases outside the gene matches. From the 5' RACE reads, TCRdb called clonotypes with MiXCR, one entry per CDR3 protein. The data show 690,000 or so distinct CDR3 sequences, less than 7% seen once. This sequence was found in a man aged 18 to 30 in good health. The V call is TRBV5-5, the J call TRBJ2-2; TRBD2 agrees at 7 bases. The sequenced material came from naive T cells sorted from blood. The CDR3, as DNA: TGTGCCAGCAGTGGAAATTTGGGGGGGATCACCGGGGAGCTGTTTTTT. Amino acid sequence: CASSGNLGGITGELFF.